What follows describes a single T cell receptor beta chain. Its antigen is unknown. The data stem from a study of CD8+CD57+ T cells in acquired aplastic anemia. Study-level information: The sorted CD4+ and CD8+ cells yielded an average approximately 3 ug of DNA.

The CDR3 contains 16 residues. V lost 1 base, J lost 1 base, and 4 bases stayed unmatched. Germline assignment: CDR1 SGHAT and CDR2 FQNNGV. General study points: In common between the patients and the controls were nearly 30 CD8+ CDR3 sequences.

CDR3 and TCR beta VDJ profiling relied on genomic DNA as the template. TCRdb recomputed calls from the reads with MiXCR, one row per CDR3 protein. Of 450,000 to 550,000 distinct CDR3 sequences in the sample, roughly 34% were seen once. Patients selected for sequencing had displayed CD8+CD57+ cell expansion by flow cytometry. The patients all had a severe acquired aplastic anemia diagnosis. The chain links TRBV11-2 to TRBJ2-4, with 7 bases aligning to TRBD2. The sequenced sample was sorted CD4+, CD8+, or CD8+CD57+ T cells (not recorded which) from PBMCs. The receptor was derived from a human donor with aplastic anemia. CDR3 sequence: CASSLVMGGAKNIQYF. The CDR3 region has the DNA TGTGCCAGCAGCTTAGTCATGGGGGGGGCCAAAAACATTCAGTACTTC.